Each of the 24 T cell receptor beta chains below was sequenced from the same sample in a study of CD8 T cells in Susac syndrome. Reverse transcription of about 0.5 to 1 ug RNA was carried out with random hexamers. From the immunoSEQ multiplex PCR reads, TCRdb called clonotypes with MiXCR, one entry per CDR3 protein. The data contain tens of thousands of distinct CDR3 sequences, around 93% of them singletons. Material: CD8+ T cells from PBMCs. The receptors here all came from a human donor with multiple sclerosis.

The gene calls are TRBV24-1 and TRBJ2-2; D not certain. The CDR3 consists of 14 residues. V was pared by 4 bases and J by 3 bases, with 8 bases between. Germline-derived CDR1 and CDR2 are KGHDR and SFDVKD. CDR3 sequence: CATSESSYTGELFF. In nucleotides, the CDR3 is TGTGCCACCAGTGAGAGCTCATACACCGGGGAGCTGTTTTTT.

The genes are TRBV9 and TRBJ1-3; 8 bases are a match to TRBD1. After removal of 2 bases from V and 8 bases from J, the junction contained 12 bases not matched to a gene. The CDR3 runs 16 residues. The germline V gene has CDR1 SGDLS and CDR2 YYNGEE. The CDR3 reads CASSVTGGWLLDTIYF. In nucleotides, the CDR3 is TGTGCCAGCAGCGTTACAGGGGGATGGCTCTTAGACACCATATATTTT.

In this sample, this clonotype turned up once. The V and J genes are TRBV5-1 and TRBJ1-5, with 8 bases that match TRBD1. Germline V gene data show CDR1 as SGHRS and CDR2 as YFSETQ. This CDR3 has 13 residues. The V and J ends lost 3 bases and 7 bases, in that order; junction bases with no gene match: 3. The CDR3 loop is CASSYRGGQPQHF. CDR3 nucleotide sequence: TGCGCCAGCAGCTACAGGGGGGGCCAGCCCCAGCATTTT.

The sample holds one count of this clonotype. The chain uses TRBV10-3 and TRBJ2-3; tentatively, D is TRBD2 (6 bases). Between the trimmed V and J ends, which lost 3 bases and 3 bases, there was a span of 16 bases. The CDR3 has 16 residues. Germline V gene lookup returns CDR1 ENHRY and CDR2 SYGVKD. The CDR3 loop is CAISDAFRGSTDTQYF. CDR3 DNA sequence: TGTGCCATCAGTGACGCCTTTCGGGGGAGTACAGATACGCAGTATTTT.

This chain joins TRBV20-1 and TRBJ1-5, with 9 nucleotides matching TRBD1. V lost 0 bases to trimming and J lost 1 base; unmatched junction nucleotides: 4. The CDR3 is made up of 16 amino acids. Looked up from germline, CDR1 is DFQATT and CDR2 is SNEGSKA (reference sequence). Written as DNA, the CDR3 is TGCAGTGCTAGAGACCTGGGACAGGGCAGCAATCAGCCCCAGCATTTT. Translated, it gives CSARDLGQGSNQPQHF.

This clonotype was counted between two and nine times. The V gene is TRBV4-3, the J gene TRBJ2-4; 9 positions match TRBD2. Trimming cost V 2 bases and J 0 bases; bases outside gene matches: 2. This CDR3 has 16 amino acids. In germline, CDR1 is LGHNA, CDR2 YSLEER. This chain's CDR3 is CASSQSSGVAKNIQYF. In DNA form, the CDR3 reads TGCGCCAGCAGCCAATCTAGCGGGGTAGCCAAAAACATTCAGTACTTC.

The V gene is TRBV19, the J gene TRBJ1-5; 10 nucleotides align to TRBD1. V was pared by 6 bases and J by 4 bases, with 9 bases of the junction left unmatched. CDR1 is LNHDA, CDR2 SQIVND, per germline (reference sequence). The CDR3 runs to 16 residues. The CDR3 DNA is TGTGCCAGTAGGAAAACGACAGGGGGCGCGAATCAGCCCCAGCATTTT. Translation: CASRKTTGGANQPQHF.

This clonotype was seen more than once but under ten times. The J gene is TRBJ2-3, the V gene TRBV28; the match to TRBD2 covers 10 bases. The germline CDR1 and CDR2 sequences are MDHEN and SYDVKM. Trimming cost V 8 bases and J 1 base; bases outside gene matches: 12. CDR3 length: 17 residues. In nucleotides, the CDR3 is TGTGCCAGCGAGGTAACTAGCGGGGAAGTCGGCACAGATACGCAGTATTTT. Protein sequence: CASEVTSGEVGTDTQYF.

CDR3 loop: CASSPGIGSYEQYF. CDR3 nucleotides: TGTGCCAGCAGCCCTGGTATAGGCTCCTACGAGCAGTACTTC. The gene calls are TRBV7-3 and TRBJ2-7; D gene ambiguous. Trimming shortened V by 5 bases and J by 0 bases, and 11 bases separated the two germline ends. CDR3 size: 14 residues. Germline V gives CDR1 SGHTA, CDR2 FQGTGA.

This sequence joins TRBV14 and TRBJ2-7; weak D call: TRBD1 (6 bases). V was trimmed by 1 base and J by 2 bases, leaving 12 bases between them. The germline V gene encodes CDR1 SGHDN and CDR2 FVKESK. The CDR3 is 15 residues long. The CDR3, as DNA: TGTGCCAGCAGCCAAGCGACAGGACCTGCCTACGAGCAGTACTTC. Amino acid sequence: CASSQATGPAYEQYF.

The chain is built from TRBV9 and TRBJ2-3, with D perhaps TRBD2 (5 bases). CDR3 length equals 13 residues. Germline values: CDR1 SGDLS, CDR2 YYNGEE. With 5 bases removed from V and 0 bases from J, the gap between germline ends came to 7 bases. The CDR3 protein is CASRGLSTDTQYF. CDR3 nucleotides: TGTGCCAGCAGAGGACTGAGCACAGATACGCAGTATTTT.

The chain has TRBV27 and TRBJ1-2, with D possibly matching TRBD1 (6 bases). Germline values: CDR1 MNHEY, CDR2 SMNVEV (reference sequence). V was clipped by 3 bases and J by 3 bases, with 11 bases between them. The CDR3 consists of 14 residues. The DNA of the CDR3 is TGTGCCAGCAGTTTCGCAGGGGCTTACTATGGCTACACCTTC. Protein sequence: CASSFAGAYYGYTF.

This chain connects TRBV13 to TRBJ1-1; D perhaps matches TRBD1 (6 bases). Trimming shortened V by 1 base and J by 0 bases, and 15 bases separated the two germline ends. This CDR3 comprises 17 residues. Germline assignment: CDR1 PRHDT and CDR2 FYEKMQ (reference sequence). The CDR3 sequence is CASSLEGDSGLNTEAFF. In DNA, the CDR3 is TGTGCCAGCAGCTTAGAGGGGGATAGCGGATTGAACACTGAAGCTTTCTTT.

The chain joins TRBV20-1 to TRBJ1-1; weak D call: TRBD1 (6 bases). This CDR3 contains 14 residues. V lost 1 base and J 2 bases, leaving 11 bases between the germline ends. The germline gives CDR1 DFQATT, CDR2 SNEGSKA (reference sequence). The CDR3 here is CSARVAGANTEAFF. For the CDR3, the DNA is TGCAGTGCTAGAGTCGCAGGGGCTAACACTGAAGCTTTCTTT.

This clonotype was recorded once. The chain joins TRBV5-1 to TRBJ1-1; D possibly corresponds to TRBD1 (5 bases). This CDR3 region has 15 residues. CDR1 SGHRS and CDR2 YFSETQ come from the germline V gene. V was shortened by 0 bases and J by 0 bases, with 9 bases between the two germline ends. CDR3 sequence reads: CASSLAQALNTEAFF. Written as DNA, the CDR3 is TGCGCCAGCAGCTTGGCACAGGCCCTGAACACTGAAGCTTTCTTT.

This chain's CDR3 is CASTYLGGGYEQYF. DNA of the CDR3: TGTGCCAGCACCTACCTCGGGGGGGGCTACGAGCAGTACTTC. The chain combines TRBV7-2 with TRBJ2-7, with 8 bases identical to TRBD2. Germline V CDR1 and CDR2: SGHTA, FQGNSA. CDR3 length: 14 amino acids. The ends lost 7 bases at V and 3 bases at J; junction bases unmatched: 8. Together with reference TRBV7-2 and TRBJ2-7, the CDR3 gives the full variable domain: GAGVSQSPSNKVTEKGKDVELRCDPISGHTALYWYRQSLGQGLEFLIYFQGNSAPDKSGLPSDRFSAERTGGSVSTLTIQRTQQEDSAVYLCASTYLGGGYEQYFGPGTRLTVT.

This sequence joins TRBV29-1 and TRBJ2-7; TRBD2 aligns across 7 bases. The junction had 3 bases not matched to a gene; V was cut back by 4 bases and J by 0 bases. The CDR3 has 13 amino acids. The germline CDR1 and CDR2 sequences are SQVTM and ANQGSEA. The CDR3 region has the DNA TGCAGCGTTGGGGGGGGGAGCTCCTACGAGCAGTACTTC. Its protein product is CSVGGGSSYEQYF.

The chain employs TRBV12-3 or TRBV12-4 and TRBJ1-2; D is unclear. Trimming shortened V by 3 bases and J by 3 bases, and 11 bases separated the two germline ends. This CDR3 has 14 residues. This chain's CDR3 is CASSFGVIDYGYTF. CDR3 DNA sequence: TGTGCCAGCAGTTTTGGGGTAATAGACTATGGCTACACCTTC.

This chain uses TRBV21-1 with TRBJ2-7; the listed D gene, TRBD1, was not tested against the DNA. TRBV21-1 represents a pseudogene. The length of the CDR3 is 14 residues. CDR3 loop: CASPSPESSYEQYF. The CDR3 DNA follows: TGTGCCAGCCCCAGCCCGGAGAGCTCCTACGAGCAGTACTTC.

Concerning this clonotype: Germline is not matched at one junction end, which may reflect a read error. The chain couples TRBV7-9 to TRBJ1-6; the D is unclear. The CDR3 has 15 residues. Germline V gene sequence: CDR1 SEHNR, CDR2 FQNEAQ (reference sequence). The CDR3 reads CASCFMTDYNSPLHF. CDR3 in DNA: TGTGCCAGCTGCTTTATGACGGACTATAATTCACCCCTCCACTTT. The full variable domain, in which reference TRBV7-9 and TRBJ1-6 provide the parts outside the CDR3, is DTGVSQNPRHKITKRGQNVTFRCDPISEHNRLYWYRQTLGQGPEFLTYFQNEAQLEKSRLLSDRFSAERPKGSFSTLEIQRTEQGDSAMYLCASCFMTDYNSPLHFGNGTRLTVT.

DNA of the CDR3: TGCAGTGCTAGCACAGGGGGGGACCCCGGGGAGCTGTTTTTT. As protein: CSASTGGDPGELFF. V gene TRBV20-1 combines with J gene TRBJ2-2, with a weak D call TRBD1 (8 bases). Trimming left V 3 bases short and J 6 bases short, with 14 bases between. Germline CDR1 DFQATT, CDR2 SNEGSKA (reference sequence). There are 14 residues in the CDR3.

The chain uses TRBV6-5 and TRBJ1-2; D might be TRBD1 (5 bases). The V end was cut by 0 bases, the J end by 3 bases, with 8 bases between. Germline lookup yields CDR1 MNHEY and CDR2 SVGAGI. This CDR3 contains 14 residues. The CDR3 is CASSYSQDDYGYTF. In DNA, the CDR3 is TGTGCCAGCAGTTACTCACAGGACGACTATGGCTACACCTTC.

The V and J genes are TRBV6-6 and TRBJ1-5; D is undetermined. V was cut by 9 bases and J by 3 bases, with 12 bases left in between. This CDR3 spans 13 amino acids. In germline, CDR1 is MNHNY, CDR2 SVGAGI (reference sequence). The CDR3 bases are TGTGCCAGTTCCGCTCTCAACAATCAGCCCCAGCATTTT. Protein product: CASSALNNQPQHF.

This chain joins TRBV10-3 and TRBJ2-1; D is undetermined. V dropped 1 base and J dropped 5 bases, with 9 bases sitting between them. The length of the CDR3 is 14 residues. Germline loops: CDR1 ENHRY, CDR2 SYGVKD. CDR3 loop: CAISELWAHNEQFF. Here the CDR3 DNA reads TGTGCCATCAGTGAGTTGTGGGCCCACAATGAGCAGTTCTTC.